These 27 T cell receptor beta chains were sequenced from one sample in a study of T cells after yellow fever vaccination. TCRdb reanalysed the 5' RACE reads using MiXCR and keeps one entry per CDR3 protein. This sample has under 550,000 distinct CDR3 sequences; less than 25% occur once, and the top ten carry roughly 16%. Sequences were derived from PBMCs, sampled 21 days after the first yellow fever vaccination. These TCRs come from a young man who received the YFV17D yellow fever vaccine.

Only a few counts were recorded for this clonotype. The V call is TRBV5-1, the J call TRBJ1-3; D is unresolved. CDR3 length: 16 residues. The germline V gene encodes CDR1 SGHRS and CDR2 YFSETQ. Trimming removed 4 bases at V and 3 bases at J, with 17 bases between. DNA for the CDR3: TGCGCCAGCAGCATGTATGGGCAGGCCGGTGGAAACACCATATATTTT. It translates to CASSMYGQAGGNTIYF.

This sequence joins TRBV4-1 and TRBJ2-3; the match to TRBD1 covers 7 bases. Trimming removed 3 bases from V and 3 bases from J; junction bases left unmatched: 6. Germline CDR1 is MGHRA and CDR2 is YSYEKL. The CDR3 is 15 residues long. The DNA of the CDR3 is TGCGCCAGCAGCCACACAGGGGTGTGGACAGATACGCAGTATTTT. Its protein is CASSHTGVWTDTQYF.

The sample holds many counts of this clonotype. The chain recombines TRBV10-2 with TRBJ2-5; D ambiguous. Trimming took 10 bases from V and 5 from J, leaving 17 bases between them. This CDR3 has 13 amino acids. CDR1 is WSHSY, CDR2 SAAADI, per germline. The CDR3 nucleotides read TGCGCCACCTCGAGAGGCCACCGGGAGACCCAGTACTTC. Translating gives CATSRGHRETQYF.

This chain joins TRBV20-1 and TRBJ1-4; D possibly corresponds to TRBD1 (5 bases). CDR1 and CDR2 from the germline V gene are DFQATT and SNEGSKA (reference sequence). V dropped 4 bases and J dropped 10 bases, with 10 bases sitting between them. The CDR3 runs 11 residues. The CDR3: CSATTDRKLFF. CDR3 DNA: TGCAGTGCTACCACCGACAGAAAACTGTTTTTT.

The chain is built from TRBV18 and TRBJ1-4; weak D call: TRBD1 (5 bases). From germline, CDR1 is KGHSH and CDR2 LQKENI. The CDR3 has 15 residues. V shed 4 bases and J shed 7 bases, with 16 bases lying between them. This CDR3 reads CASSREGRGSEKLFF. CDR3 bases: TGTGCCAGCTCACGCGAGGGGAGAGGGAGTGAAAAACTGTTTTTT.

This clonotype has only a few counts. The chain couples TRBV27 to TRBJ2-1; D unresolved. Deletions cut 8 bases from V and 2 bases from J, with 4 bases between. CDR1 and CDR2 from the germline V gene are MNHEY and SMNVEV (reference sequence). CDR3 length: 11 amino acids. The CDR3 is CASQAYNEQFF. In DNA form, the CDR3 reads TGTGCCAGCCAAGCCTACAATGAGCAGTTCTTC.

Written as DNA, the CDR3 is TGTGCCAGCAGCCAAGATCTGGTATCGAATTCACCCCTCCACTTT. It is translated as CASSQDLVSNSPLHF. The rearrangement links TRBV14 to TRBJ1-6, with D unresolved. The CDR3 covers 15 residues. Deletions cut 0 bases from V and 7 bases from J, with 10 bases between. Germline V CDR1 and CDR2: SGHDN, FVKESK. The whole variable domain, remainder taken from reference TRBV14 and TRBJ1-6, is EAGVTQFPSHSVIEKGQTVTLRCDPISGHDNLYWYRRVMGKEIKFLLHFVKESKQDESGMPNNRFLAERTGGTYSTLKVQPAELEDSGVYFCASSQDLVSNSPLHFGNGTRLTVT.

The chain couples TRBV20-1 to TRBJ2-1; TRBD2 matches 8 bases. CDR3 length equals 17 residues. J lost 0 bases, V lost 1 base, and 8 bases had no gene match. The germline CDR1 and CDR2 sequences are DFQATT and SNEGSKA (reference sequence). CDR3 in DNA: TGCAGTGCTAGAGGATATGCGGGGACTAGCTCCTACAATGAGCAGTTCTTC. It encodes CSARGYAGTSSYNEQFF.

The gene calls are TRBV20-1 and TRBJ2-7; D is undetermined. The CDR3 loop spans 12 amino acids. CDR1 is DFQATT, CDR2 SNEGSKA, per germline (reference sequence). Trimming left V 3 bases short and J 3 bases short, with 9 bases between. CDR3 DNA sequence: TGCAGTGCTAGGGAAGACGGCTACGAGCAGTACGTC. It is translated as CSAREDGYEQYV.

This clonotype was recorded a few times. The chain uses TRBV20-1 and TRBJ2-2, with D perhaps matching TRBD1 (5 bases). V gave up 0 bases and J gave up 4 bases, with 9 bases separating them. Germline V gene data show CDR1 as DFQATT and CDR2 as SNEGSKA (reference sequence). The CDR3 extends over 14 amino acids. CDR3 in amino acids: CSARDRVGTGELFF. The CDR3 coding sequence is TGCAGTGCTAGAGACAGGGTCGGCACCGGGGAGCTGTTTTTT.

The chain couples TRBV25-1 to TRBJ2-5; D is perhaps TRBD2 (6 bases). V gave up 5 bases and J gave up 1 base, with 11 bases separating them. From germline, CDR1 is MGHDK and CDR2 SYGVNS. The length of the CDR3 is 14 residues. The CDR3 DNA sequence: TGTGCCAGCAGTATATACGGGGGCCAAGAGACCCAGTACTTC. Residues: CASSIYGGQETQYF.

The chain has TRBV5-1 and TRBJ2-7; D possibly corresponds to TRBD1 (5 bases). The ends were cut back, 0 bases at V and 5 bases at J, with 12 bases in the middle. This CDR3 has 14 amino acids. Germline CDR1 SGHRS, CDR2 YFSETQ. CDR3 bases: TGCGCCAGCAGCTTGGCGGACAAGGGCCACGAGCAGTACTTC. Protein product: CASSLADKGHEQYF.

The CDR3 loop reads CASSRKPGQGLNGYTF. CDR3 in DNA: TGTGCCAGCAGCCGAAAACCGGGACAGGGGTTGAATGGCTACACCTTC. The chain has TRBV7-9 and TRBJ1-2, with 10 bases lining up with TRBD1. CDR1 is SEHNR and CDR2 is FQNEAQ in the germline V gene (reference sequence). V lost 5 bases, J lost 6 bases, and 12 bases stayed unmatched. This CDR3 comprises 16 residues.

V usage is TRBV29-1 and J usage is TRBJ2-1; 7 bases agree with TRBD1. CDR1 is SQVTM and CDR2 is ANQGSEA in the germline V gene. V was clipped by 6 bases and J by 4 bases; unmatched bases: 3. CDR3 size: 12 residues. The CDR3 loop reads CSVDRDYNEQFF. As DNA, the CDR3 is TGCAGCGTAGACAGGGATTACAATGAGCAGTTCTTC.

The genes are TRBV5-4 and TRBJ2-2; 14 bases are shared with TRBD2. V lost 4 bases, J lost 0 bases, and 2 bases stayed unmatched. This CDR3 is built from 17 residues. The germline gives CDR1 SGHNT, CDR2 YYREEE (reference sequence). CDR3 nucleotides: TGTGCCAGCAGCCGGACTAGCGGGGGGCCGAACACCGGGGAGCTGTTTTTT. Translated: CASSRTSGGPNTGELFF.

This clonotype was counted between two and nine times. CDR3 sequence: CASSSEQETQYF. In nucleotides, the CDR3 is TGTGCCAGCAGCTCGGAGCAAGAGACCCAGTACTTC. The chain couples TRBV7-9 to TRBJ2-5; D ambiguous. The CDR3 loop spans 12 amino acids. Trimming took off 4 bases at V and 2 bases at J, with 5 bases between the two ends. The V gene's germline CDR1 is SEHNR and CDR2 FQNEAQ (reference sequence). Together with reference TRBV7-9 and TRBJ2-5, the CDR3 gives the full variable domain: DTGVSQNPRHKITKRGQNVTFRCDPISEHNRLYWYRQTLGQGPEFLTYFQNEAQLEKSRLLSDRFSAERPKGSFSTLEIQRTEQGDSAMYLCASSSEQETQYFGPGTRLLVL.

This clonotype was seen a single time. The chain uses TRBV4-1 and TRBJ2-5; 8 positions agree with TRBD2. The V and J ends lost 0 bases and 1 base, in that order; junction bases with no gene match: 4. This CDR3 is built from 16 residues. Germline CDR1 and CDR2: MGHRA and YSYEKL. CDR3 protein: CASSQDSAGGQETQYF. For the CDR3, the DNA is TGCGCCAGCAGCCAAGATTCTGCGGGGGGCCAAGAGACCCAGTACTTC.

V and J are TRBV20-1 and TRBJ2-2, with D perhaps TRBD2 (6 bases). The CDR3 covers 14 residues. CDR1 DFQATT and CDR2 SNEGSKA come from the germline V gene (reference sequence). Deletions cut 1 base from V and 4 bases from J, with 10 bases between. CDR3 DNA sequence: TGCAGTGCTAGAGGGCGGAGGGGCACCGGGGAGCTGTTTTTT. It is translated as CSARGRRGTGELFF.

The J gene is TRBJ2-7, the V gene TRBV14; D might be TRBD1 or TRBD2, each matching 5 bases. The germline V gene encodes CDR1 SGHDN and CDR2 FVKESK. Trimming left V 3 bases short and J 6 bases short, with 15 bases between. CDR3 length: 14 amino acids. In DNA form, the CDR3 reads TGTGCCAGCAGCCACTTGGACACTAGGAGCGAGCAGTACTTC. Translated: CASSHLDTRSEQYF.

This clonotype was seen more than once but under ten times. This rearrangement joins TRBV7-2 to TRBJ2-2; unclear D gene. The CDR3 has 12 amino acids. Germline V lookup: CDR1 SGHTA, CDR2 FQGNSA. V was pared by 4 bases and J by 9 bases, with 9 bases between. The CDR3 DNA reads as TGTGCCAGCAGCTACCCGAGGAGGGAGCTGTTTTTT. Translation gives CASSYPRRELFF.

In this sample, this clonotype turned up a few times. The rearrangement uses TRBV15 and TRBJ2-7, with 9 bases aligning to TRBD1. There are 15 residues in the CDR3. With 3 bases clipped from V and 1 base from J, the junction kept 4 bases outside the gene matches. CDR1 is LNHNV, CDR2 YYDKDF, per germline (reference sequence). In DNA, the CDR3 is TGTGCCACCAGCAGCGGACAGGGGCAATCCTACGAGCAGTACGTC. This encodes CATSSGQGQSYEQYV.

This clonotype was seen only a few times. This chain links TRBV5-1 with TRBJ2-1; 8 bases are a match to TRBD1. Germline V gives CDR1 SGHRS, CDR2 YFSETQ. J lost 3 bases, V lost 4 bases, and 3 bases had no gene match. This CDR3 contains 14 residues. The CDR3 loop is CASSPGQDYNEQFF. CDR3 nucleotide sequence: TGCGCCAGCAGCCCGGGACAGGACTACAATGAGCAGTTCTTC.

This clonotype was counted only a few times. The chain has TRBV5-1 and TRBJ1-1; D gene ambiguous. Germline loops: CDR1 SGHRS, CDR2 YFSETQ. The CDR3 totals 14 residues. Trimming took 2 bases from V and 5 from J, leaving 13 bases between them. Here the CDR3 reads CASSFWTGRTEAFF. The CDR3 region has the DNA TGCGCCAGCAGCTTTTGGACGGGGAGAACTGAAGCTTTCTTT.

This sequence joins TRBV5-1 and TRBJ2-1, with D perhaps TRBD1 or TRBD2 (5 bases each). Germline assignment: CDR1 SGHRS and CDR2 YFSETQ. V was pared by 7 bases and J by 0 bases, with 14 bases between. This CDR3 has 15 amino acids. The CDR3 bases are TGCGCCAGCTCCCGGGGCCCCAGCTCCTACAATGAGCAGTTCTTC. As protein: CASSRGPSSYNEQFF. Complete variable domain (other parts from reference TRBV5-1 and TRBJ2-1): KAGVTQTPRYLIKTRGQQVTLSCSPISGHRSVSWYQQTPGQGLQFLFEYFSETQRNKGNFPGRFSGRQFSNSRSEMNVSTLELGDSALYLCASSRGPSSYNEQFFGPGTRLTVL.

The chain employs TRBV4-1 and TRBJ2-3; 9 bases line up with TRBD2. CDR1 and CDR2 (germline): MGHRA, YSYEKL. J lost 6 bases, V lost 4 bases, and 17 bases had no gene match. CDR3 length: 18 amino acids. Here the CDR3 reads CASSRSGARGGEADTQYF. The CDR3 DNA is TGCGCCAGCAGCCGTAGTGGAGCGCGGGGGGGGGAGGCGGATACGCAGTATTTT.

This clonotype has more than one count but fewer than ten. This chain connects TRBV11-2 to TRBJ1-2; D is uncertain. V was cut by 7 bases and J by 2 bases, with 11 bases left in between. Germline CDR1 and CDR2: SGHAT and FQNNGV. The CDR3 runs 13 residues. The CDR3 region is CASTPRANYGYTF. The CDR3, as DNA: TGTGCCAGCACCCCCCGGGCAAACTATGGCTACACCTTC.

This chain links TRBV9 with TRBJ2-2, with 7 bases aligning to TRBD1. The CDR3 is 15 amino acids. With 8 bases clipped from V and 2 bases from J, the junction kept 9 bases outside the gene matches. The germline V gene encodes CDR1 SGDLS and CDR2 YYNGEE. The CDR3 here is CARTGQVGNTGELFF. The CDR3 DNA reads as TGTGCCAGAACCGGACAGGTGGGAAACACCGGGGAGCTGTTTTTT.